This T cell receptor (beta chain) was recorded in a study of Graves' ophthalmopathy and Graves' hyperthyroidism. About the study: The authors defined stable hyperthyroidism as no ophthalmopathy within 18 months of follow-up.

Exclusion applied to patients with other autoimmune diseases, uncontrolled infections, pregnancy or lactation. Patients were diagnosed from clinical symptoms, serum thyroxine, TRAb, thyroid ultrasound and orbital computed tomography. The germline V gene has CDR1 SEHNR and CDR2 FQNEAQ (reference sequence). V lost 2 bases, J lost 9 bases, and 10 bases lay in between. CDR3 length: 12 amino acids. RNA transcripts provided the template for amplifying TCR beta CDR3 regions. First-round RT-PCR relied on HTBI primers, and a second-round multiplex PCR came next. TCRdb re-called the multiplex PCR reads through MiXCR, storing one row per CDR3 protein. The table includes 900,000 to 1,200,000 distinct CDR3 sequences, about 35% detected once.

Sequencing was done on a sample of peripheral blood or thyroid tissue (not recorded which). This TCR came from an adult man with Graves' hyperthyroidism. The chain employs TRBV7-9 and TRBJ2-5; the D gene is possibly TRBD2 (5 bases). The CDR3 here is CASSLRDQPQYF. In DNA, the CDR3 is TGTGCCAGCAGCTTACGGGATCAGCCCCAGTACTTC.